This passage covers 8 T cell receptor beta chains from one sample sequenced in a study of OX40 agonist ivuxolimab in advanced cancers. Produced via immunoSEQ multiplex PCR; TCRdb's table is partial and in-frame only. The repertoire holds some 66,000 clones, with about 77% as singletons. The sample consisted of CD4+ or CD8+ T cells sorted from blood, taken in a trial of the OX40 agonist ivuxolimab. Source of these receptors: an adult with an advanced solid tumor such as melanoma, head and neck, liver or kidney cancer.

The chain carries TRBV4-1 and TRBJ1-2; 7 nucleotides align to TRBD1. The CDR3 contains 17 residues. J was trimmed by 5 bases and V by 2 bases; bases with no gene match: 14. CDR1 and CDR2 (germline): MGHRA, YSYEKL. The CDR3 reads CASSQRSSSGGRYGYTF. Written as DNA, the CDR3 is TGCGCCAGCAGCCAACGTTCGAGCTCAGGGGGAAGGTATGGCTACACCTTC.

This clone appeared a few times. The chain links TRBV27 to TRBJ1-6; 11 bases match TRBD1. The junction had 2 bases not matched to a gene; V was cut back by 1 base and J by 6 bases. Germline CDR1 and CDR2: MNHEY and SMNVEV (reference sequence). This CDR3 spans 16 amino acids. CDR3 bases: TGTGCCAGCAGTTTATACGGGACAGGGGGTAATTCACCCCTCCACTTT. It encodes CASSLYGTGGNSPLHF.

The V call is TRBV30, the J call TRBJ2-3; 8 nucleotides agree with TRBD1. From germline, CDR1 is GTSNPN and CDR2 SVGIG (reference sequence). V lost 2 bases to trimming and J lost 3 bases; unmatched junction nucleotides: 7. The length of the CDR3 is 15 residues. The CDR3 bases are TGTGCCTGGAGTTCCGGGACAGGACGAACAGATACGCAGTATTTT. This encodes CAWSSGTGRTDTQYF.

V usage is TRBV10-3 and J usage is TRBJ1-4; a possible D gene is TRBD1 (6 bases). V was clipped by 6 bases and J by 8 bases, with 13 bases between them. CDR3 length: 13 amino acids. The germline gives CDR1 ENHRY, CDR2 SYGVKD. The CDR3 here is CAIRDSVQEKLFF. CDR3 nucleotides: TGTGCCATCAGGGACAGCGTTCAGGAAAAACTGTTTTTT.

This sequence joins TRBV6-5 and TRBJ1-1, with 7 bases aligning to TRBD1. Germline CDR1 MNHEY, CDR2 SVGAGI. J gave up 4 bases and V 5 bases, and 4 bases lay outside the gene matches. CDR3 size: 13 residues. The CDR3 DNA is TGTGCCAGCAGTGGGGCAGGGGGCACTGAAGCTTTCTTT. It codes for CASSGAGGTEAFF.

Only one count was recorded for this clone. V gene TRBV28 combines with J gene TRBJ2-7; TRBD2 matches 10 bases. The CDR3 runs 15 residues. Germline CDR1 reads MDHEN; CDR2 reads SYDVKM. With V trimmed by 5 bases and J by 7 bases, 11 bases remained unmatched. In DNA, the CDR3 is TGTGCCAGCAGTCCGCGCAGCGGGAGGGGGAGGGAGCAGTACTTC. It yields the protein CASSPRSGRGREQYF.

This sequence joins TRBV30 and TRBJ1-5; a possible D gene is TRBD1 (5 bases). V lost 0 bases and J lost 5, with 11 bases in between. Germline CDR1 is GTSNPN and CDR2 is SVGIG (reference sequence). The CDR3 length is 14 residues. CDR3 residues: CAWSVGAVDQPQHF. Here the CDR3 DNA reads TGTGCCTGGAGTGTAGGGGCAGTCGATCAGCCCCAGCATTTT.

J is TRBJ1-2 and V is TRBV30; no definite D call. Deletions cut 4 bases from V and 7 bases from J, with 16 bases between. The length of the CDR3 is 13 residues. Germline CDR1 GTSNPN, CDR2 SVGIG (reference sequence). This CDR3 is CAWMGIGKGGYTF. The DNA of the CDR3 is TGTGCCTGGATGGGTATCGGAAAGGGTGGCTACACCTTC.